The 10 T cell receptor beta chains presented below share a single source sample, sequenced in a study of follicular helper T cells after annual influenza vaccination. Profiled with immunoSEQ multiplex PCR; TCRdb holds only in-frame clones, not every one. The sample records roughly 5,600 clones, approximately 84% being singletons. Time point noted: 2015-2016 season, 7 days after influenza vaccination. Sequencing was performed on CXCR5+ CD38- circulating T follicular helper cells from blood, taken 7 days after influenza vaccination. Subset given: circulating Tfh, non-naive CD4+CXCR5+PD-1+ (ICOS+CD38+ or ICOS-CD38-). These receptors were collected from an adult who received the influenza vaccine.

The rearrangement joins TRBV27 to TRBJ1-2; 8 positions match TRBD1. Germline V gives CDR1 MNHEY, CDR2 SMNVEV (reference sequence). The CDR3 loop spans 14 amino acids. With V trimmed by 1 base and J by 5 bases, 3 bases remained unmatched. The CDR3 loop is CASSLLQGGYGYTF. CDR3 in DNA: TGTGCCAGCAGTTTATTACAGGGGGGATATGGCTACACCTTC.

This chain joins TRBV7-8 and TRBJ1-1, with TRBD1 as a possible D gene (5 bases). Deletions cut 2 bases from V and 1 base from J, with 11 bases between. The CDR3 is made up of 15 amino acids. Germline CDR1 reads SGHVS; CDR2 reads FQNEAQ. CDR3 DNA: TGTGCCAGCAGCTTAACGGACACTTGGAACACTGAAGCTTTCTTT. Translated, it gives CASSLTDTWNTEAFF.

This chain uses TRBV30 with TRBJ1-1; a weak D match, TRBD1 (5 bases). The CDR3 has 15 amino acids. CDR1 GTSNPN and CDR2 SVGIG come from the germline V gene (reference sequence). V shed 2 bases and J shed 1 base, with 14 bases lying between them. The CDR3 spells CAWSKRSTGNTEAFF. The CDR3 coding sequence is TGTGCCTGGAGTAAGCGGTCAACAGGGAACACTGAAGCTTTCTTT.

This clone was seen only once. This rearrangement joins TRBV30 to TRBJ2-1, with 11 positions matching TRBD1. The V and J ends lost 2 bases and 6 bases, in that order; junction bases with no gene match: 9. The CDR3 has 16 amino acids. Germline CDR1 reads GTSNPN; CDR2 reads SVGIG (reference sequence). This CDR3 reads CAWSNVDRGLFNEQFF. CDR3 in DNA: TGTGCCTGGAGTAACGTGGACAGGGGGCTTTTCAATGAGCAGTTCTTC.

V gene TRBV28 combines with J gene TRBJ1-3, with TRBD1 identical over 7 bases. CDR1 is MDHEN and CDR2 is SYDVKM in the germline V gene. This CDR3 is 15 amino acids long. With V trimmed by 2 bases and J by 2 bases, 3 bases remained unmatched. The CDR3 nucleotides read TGTGCCAGCAGTTTAGCCGGGACAGCTGGAAACACCATATATTTT. Translating it yields CASSLAGTAGNTIYF.

This chain joins TRBV7-2 and TRBJ2-2, with 8 bases matching TRBD1. Germline V gene lookup returns CDR1 SGHTA and CDR2 FQGNSA. CDR3 length equals 15 residues. With 6 bases clipped from V and 1 base from J, the junction kept 4 bases outside the gene matches. DNA of the CDR3: TGTGCCAGCAGACCGGGACAGGAGAACACCGGGGAGCTGTTTTTT. Translating it yields CASRPGQENTGELFF.

This chain uses TRBV28 with TRBJ2-5; D could derive from TRBD1 or TRBD2 (5 bases each). CDR1 is MDHEN, CDR2 SYDVKM, per germline. Trimming removed 3 bases at V and 5 bases at J, with 16 bases between. There are 15 residues in the CDR3. CDR3 DNA sequence: TGTGCCAGCAGTTTGGGACGCTATAGGGGTGAGACCCAGTACTTC. It yields the protein CASSLGRYRGETQYF. Full variable domain (outside the CDR3, taken from reference TRBV28 and TRBJ2-5): DVKVTQSSRYLVKRTGEKVFLECVQDMDHENMFWYRQDPGLGLRLIYFSYDVKMKEKGDIPEGYSVSREKKERFSLILESASTNQTSMYLCASSLGRYRGETQYFGPGTRLLVL.

The gene calls are TRBV6-5 and TRBJ1-1, with D possibly being TRBD1 (5 bases). Trimming took 2 bases from V and 1 from J, leaving 11 bases between them. Per the germline V gene, CDR1 is MNHEY and CDR2 is SVGAGI. The CDR3 contains 15 residues. The CDR3 sequence: CASSYEFTGNTEAFF. The CDR3 region has the DNA TGTGCCAGCAGTTACGAATTTACAGGGAACACTGAAGCTTTCTTT.

V usage is TRBV7-2 and J usage is TRBJ1-6; no clear D. V was cut by 4 bases and J by 10 bases, with 8 bases left in between. Germline V gene data show CDR1 as SGHTA and CDR2 as FQGNSA. This CDR3 spans 12 amino acids. This chain's CDR3 is CASSSEGSPLHF. CDR3 nucleotide sequence: TGTGCCAGCAGCTCCGAAGGGTCACCCCTCCACTTT.

The rearrangement links TRBV2 to TRBJ2-6; D gene ambiguous. Germline V gene data show CDR1 as SNHLY and CDR2 as FYNNEI. The CDR3 is 14 amino acids. Trimming cost V 4 bases and J 0 bases, with 4 bases left between them. CDR3 in amino acids: CASSVVSGANVLTF. Written as DNA, the CDR3 is TGTGCCAGCAGTGTGGTCTCTGGGGCCAACGTCCTGACTTTC.